Below, 10 T cell receptor beta chains from the same sample are listed, as sequenced in a study of control samples from healthy donors and cancer patients. The data were produced by immunoSEQ multiplex PCR, yet TCRdb's version contains in-frame clones alone and is incomplete. The repertoire includes thousands of clones, 75% to 95% of them detected once, and 15% to 20% sits in the top ten. What was sequenced was PBMCs. These receptors came from a man aged 60 to 75 with colorectal cancer.

CDR3 nucleotides: TGTGCCATCAGTGTGGGGACAGGTAAAGAGACCCAGTACTTC. Its protein product is CAISVGTGKETQYF. The V gene is TRBV10-3, the J gene TRBJ2-5; 8 bases are a match to TRBD1. This CDR3 is built from 14 residues. With 4 bases clipped from V and 3 bases from J, the junction kept 4 bases outside the gene matches. Germline-derived CDR1 and CDR2 are ENHRY and SYGVKD.

The chain uses TRBV5-1 and TRBJ2-7; D possibly uses TRBD1 or TRBD2 (5 bases each). Trimming cost V 4 bases and J 5 bases, with 19 bases left between them. The length of the CDR3 is 15 residues. Germline V lookup: CDR1 SGHRS, CDR2 YFSETQ. The CDR3 DNA is TGCGCCAGCAGCGAACCCGTGAAGGGGAGCAACGAGCAGTACTTC. It yields the protein CASSEPVKGSNEQYF.

This clone was counted a single time. The chain combines TRBV28 with TRBJ2-3; D unresolved. The CDR3 contains 11 residues. The germline V gene encodes CDR1 MDHEN and CDR2 SYDVKM. V gave up 5 bases and J gave up 7 bases, with 7 bases separating them. CDR3 DNA: TGTGCCAGCAGTAAGGGAAATACGCAGTATTTT. It translates to CASSKGNTQYF. Full variable domain (outside the CDR3, taken from reference TRBV28 and TRBJ2-3): DVKVTQSSRYLVKRTGEKVFLECVQDMDHENMFWYRQDPGLGLRLIYFSYDVKMKEKGDIPEGYSVSREKKERFSLILESASTNQTSMYLCASSKGNTQYFGPGTRLTVL.

This chain links TRBV5-1 with TRBJ1-1; D not resolved. CDR3 length equals 12 residues. The V end lost 8 bases, the J end lost 1 base, and 9 bases lay between the germline ends. CDR1 is SGHRS, CDR2 YFSETQ, per germline. The CDR3 protein is CASKDPNTEAFF. For the CDR3, the DNA is TGCGCCAGTAAGGACCCGAACACTGAAGCTTTCTTT. Full variable domain (rest looked up from reference TRBV5-1 and TRBJ1-1): KAGVTQTPRYLIKTRGQQVTLSCSPISGHRSVSWYQQTPGQGLQFLFEYFSETQRNKGNFPGRFSGRQFSNSRSEMNVSTLELGDSALYLCASKDPNTEAFFGQGTRLTVV.

The V gene is TRBV5-6, the J gene TRBJ2-7; weak D call: TRBD2 (5 bases). This CDR3 contains 11 residues. Trimming cost V 2 bases and J 6 bases, with 6 bases left between them. Per germline, CDR1 SGHDT and CDR2 YYEEEE. CDR3 loop: CASSFGVEQYF. DNA of the CDR3: TGTGCCAGCAGCTTCGGGGTCGAGCAGTACTTC.

This sequence joins TRBV7-8 and TRBJ2-3, with D possibly TRBD2 on 6 matching bases. The CDR3 has 15 residues. V was clipped by 3 bases and J by 0 bases, with 10 bases between them. Germline CDR1 and CDR2: SGHVS and FQNEAQ. The DNA for the CDR3 is TGTGCCAGCAGCTTGGGGCTAGCGAGCACAGATACGCAGTATTTT. Translation gives CASSLGLASTDTQYF.

This chain joins TRBV7-9 and TRBJ1-4, with 8 bases identical to TRBD1. Germline V gene data show CDR1 as SEHNR and CDR2 as FQNEAQ (reference sequence). V shed 5 bases, J shed 8 bases, and the junction held 7 bases outside the gene matches. The CDR3 is 14 residues long. CDR3 in amino acids: CASSLQGGIEKLFF. DNA for the CDR3: TGTGCCAGCAGCCTACAGGGGGGGATCGAAAAACTGTTTTTT.

The V and J genes are TRBV5-1 and TRBJ2-4, with D tentatively TRBD1 or TRBD2 (5 bases each). The V end lost 0 bases, the J end lost 5 bases, and 9 bases lay between the germline ends. Germline V CDR1 and CDR2: SGHRS, YFSETQ. CDR3 size: 14 residues. The DNA of the CDR3 is TGCGCCAGCAGCTTGGGGGGGATCGAAAACATTCAGTACTTC. It translates to CASSLGGIENIQYF.

The V call is TRBV3-1 (or the pseudogene TRBV3-2), the J call TRBJ2-3, with a tentative D call TRBD2 (6 bases). Per germline, CDR1 LGHDT and CDR2 YNNKEL (reference sequence). The CDR3 is 14 residues long. Trimming cost V 6 bases and J 3 bases, with 13 bases left between them. The CDR3 here is CASSPGTWTDTQYF. The DNA for the CDR3 is TGTGCCAGCAGTCCCGGGACTTGGACAGATACGCAGTATTTT.

This clone occurred once. The chain carries TRBV7-2 and TRBJ2-7; tentatively, D is TRBD1 (5 bases). The CDR3 has 16 amino acids. V was pared by 5 bases and J by 0 bases, with 17 bases between. CDR1 SGHTA and CDR2 FQGNSA come from the germline V gene. The CDR3 nucleotides read TGTGCCAGCAGCCCAAAGGGCTGGGGCAGCTCCTACGAGCAGTACTTC. It translates to CASSPKGWGSSYEQYF.